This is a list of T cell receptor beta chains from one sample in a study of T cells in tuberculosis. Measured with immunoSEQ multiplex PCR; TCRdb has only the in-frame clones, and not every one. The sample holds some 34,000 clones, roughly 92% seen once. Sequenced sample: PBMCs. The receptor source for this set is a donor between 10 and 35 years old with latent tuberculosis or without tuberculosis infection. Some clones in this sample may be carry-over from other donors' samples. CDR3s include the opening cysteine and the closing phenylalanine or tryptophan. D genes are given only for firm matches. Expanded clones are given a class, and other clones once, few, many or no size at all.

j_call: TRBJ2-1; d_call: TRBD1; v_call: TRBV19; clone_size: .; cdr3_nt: TGTGCCAGTAGTGCCCCGGGACAGGGCGGTGAGCAGTTCTTC; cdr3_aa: CASSAPGQGGEQFF
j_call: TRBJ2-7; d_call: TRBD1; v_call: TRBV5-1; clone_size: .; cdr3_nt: TGCGCCAGCAGTTATGGACAGGGGGGCGAGCAGTACTTC; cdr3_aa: CASSYGQGGEQYF
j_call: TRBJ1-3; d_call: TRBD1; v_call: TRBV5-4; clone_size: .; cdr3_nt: TGTGCCAGCAGCCGAGCGGCCCCAGGGGGATCTGGAAACACCATATATTTT; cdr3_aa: CASSRAAPGGSGNTIYF
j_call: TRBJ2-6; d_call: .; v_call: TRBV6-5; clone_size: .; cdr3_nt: TGTGCCAGCAGTTACTCGGCAGGGACTGGGGCCAACGTCCTGACTTTC; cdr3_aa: CASSYSAGTGANVLTF
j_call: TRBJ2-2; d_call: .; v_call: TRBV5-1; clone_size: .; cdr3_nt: TGCGCCAGCAGCTTGAATACAGGTCCGAACACCGGGGAGCTGTTTTTT; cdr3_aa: CASSLNTGPNTGELFF
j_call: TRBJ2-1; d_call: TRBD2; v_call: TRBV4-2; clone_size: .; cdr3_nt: TGTGCCAGCAGCCAAGATGATGTACTAGCGGGGGCCCTCTACAATGAGCAGTTCTTC; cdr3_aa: CASSQDDVLAGALYNEQFF
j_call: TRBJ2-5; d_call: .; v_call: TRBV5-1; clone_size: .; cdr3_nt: TGCGCCAGCAGGCTGGGAGGCCAAGAGACCCAGTACTTC; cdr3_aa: CASRLGGQETQYF
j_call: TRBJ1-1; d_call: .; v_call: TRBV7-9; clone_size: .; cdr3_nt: TGTGCCAGCAGCTTAGTGGTCTCGGGGACTGAAGCTTTCTTT; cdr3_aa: CASSLVVSGTEAFF
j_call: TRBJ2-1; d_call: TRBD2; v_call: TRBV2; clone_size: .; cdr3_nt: TGTGCCAGTGGGAGGGCCTCATTTAATGAGCAGTTCTTC; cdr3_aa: CASGRASFNEQFF
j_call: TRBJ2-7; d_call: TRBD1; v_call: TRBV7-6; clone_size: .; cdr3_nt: TGTGCCAGCAGCTTAGCTCCCTTTTCCCTCCGGGACAGACCTTCCTACGAGCAGTACTTC; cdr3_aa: CASSLAPFSLRDRPSYEQYF
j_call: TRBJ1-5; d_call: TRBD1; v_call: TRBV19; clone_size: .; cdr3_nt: TGTGCCAGTAGTATAGATAGGAAGAGACAGGGAAGCAATCAGCCCCAGCATTTT; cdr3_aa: CASSIDRKRQGSNQPQHF
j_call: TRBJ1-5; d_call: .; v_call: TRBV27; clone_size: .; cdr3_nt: TGTGCCAGCAGTTTTCGTAACGTCTTGGGGAGTAATCAGCCCCAGCATTTT; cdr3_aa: CASSFRNVLGSNQPQHF
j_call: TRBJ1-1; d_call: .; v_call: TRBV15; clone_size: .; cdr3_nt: TGTGCCACCAGCCTTGGGGGGTGGGGGGTCGACACTGAAGCTTTCTTT; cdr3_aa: CATSLGGWGVDTEAFF
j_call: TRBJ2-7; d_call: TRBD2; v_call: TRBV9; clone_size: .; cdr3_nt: TGTGCCAGCAGCCCCCGACTAGCGGGATGGGACGAGCAGTACTTC; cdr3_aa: CASSPRLAGWDEQYF
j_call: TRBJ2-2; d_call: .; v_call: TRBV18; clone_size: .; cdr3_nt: TGTGCCAGCCGAACGGGAGTAGCCACCGGGGAGCTGTTTTTT; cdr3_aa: CASRTGVATGELFF
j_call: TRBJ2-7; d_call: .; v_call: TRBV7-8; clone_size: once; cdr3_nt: TGTGCCAGCAGCCATCTAACCTACGAGCAGTACTTC; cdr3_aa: CASSHLTYEQYF
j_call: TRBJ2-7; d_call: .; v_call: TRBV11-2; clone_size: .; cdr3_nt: TGTGCCAGCAGCTTAGTGAAGGAGGAGCAGTACTTC; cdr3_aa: CASSLVKEEQYF
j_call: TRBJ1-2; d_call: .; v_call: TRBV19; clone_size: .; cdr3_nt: TGTGCCAGTAGGCACCGGGACCCGGGGGACTATGGCTACACCTTC; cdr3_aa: CASRHRDPGDYGYTF
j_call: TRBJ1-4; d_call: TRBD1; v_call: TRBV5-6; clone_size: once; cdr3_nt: TGTGCCAGCAGCTTTAGAGGGACAGATGAAAAACTGTTTTTT; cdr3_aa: CASSFRGTDEKLFF
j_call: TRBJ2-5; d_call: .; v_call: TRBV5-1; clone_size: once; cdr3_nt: TGCGCCAGCACCGGGGAGACCCAGTACTTC; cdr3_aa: CASTGETQYF
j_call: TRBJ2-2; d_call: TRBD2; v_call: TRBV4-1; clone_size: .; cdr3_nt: TGCGCCAGCAGCGGGACTAGCTCATACACCGGGGAGCTGTTTTTT; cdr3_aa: CASSGTSSYTGELFF
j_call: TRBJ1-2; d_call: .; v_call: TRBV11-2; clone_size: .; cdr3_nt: TGTGCCAGCAGCTTGGAGGGAGAACTTGGTGGCTACACCTTC; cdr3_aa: CASSLEGELGGYTF
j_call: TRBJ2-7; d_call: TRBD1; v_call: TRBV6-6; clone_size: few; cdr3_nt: TGTGCCAGCAGCATCCGGGACAGCGCCTACGAGCAGTACTTC; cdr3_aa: CASSIRDSAYEQYF
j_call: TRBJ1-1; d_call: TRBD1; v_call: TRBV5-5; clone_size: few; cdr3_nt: TGTGCCAGCAGCTTCACAGGGGCTGACACTGAAGCTTTCTTT; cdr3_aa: CASSFTGADTEAFF
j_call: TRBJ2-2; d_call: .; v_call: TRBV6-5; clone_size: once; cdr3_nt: TGTGCCAGCAGTTACTCGATAGCGGCGGGGGAGCTGTTTTTT; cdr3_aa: CASSYSIAAGELFF
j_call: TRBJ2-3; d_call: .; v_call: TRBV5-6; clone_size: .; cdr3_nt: TGTGCCAGCAGTGTGGCGGTTGGCACGGCGGGGGATACGCAGTATTTT; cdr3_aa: CASSVAVGTAGDTQYF
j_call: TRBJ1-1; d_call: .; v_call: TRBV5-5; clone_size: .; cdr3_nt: TGTGCCAGCAGCTTGGAGGGGTTGAACACTGAAGCTTTCTTT; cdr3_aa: CASSLEGLNTEAFF
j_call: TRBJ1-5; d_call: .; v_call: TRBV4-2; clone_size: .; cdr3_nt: TGTGCCAGCAGCCCCACAGGACCCAATCAGCCCCAGCATTTT; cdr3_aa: CASSPTGPNQPQHF
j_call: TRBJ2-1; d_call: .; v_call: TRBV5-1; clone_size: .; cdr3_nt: TGCGCCAGCAGCTTGGGCACGCTCCTTTGGGGGCATGAGCAGTTCTTC; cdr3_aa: CASSLGTLLWGHEQFF
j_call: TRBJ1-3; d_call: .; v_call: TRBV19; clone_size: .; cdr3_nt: TGTGCCAGTAGGCCTCCGGGTCCTGGAAACACCATATATTTT; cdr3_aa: CASRPPGPGNTIYF
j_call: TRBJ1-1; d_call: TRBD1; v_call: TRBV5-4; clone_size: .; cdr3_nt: TGTGCCAGCACTGCCGCCGGGACAGGGGGCATGAACACTGAAGCTTTCTTT; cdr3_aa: CASTAAGTGGMNTEAFF
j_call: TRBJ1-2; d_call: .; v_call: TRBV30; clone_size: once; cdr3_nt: TGTGCCTGGAGTGGAAGTCTGAGGCAGCGACATGGCTACACCTTC; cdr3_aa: CAWSGSLRQRHGYTF
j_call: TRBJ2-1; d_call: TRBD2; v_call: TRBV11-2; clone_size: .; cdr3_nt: TGTGCCAGCAGCTTAGTAATAGCGGGGGGTTACAATGAGCAGTTCTTC; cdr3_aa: CASSLVIAGGYNEQFF
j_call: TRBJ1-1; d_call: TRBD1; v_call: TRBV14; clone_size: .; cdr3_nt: TGTGCCAGCAGCCTGGAAGGGGGCATTTTCACTGAAGCTTTCTTT; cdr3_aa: CASSLEGGIFTEAFF
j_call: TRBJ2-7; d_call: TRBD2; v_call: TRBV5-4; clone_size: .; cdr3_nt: TGTGCCAGCAGCTTGGATGCTAGCGGGATGAGGGAGCAGTACTTC; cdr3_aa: CASSLDASGMREQYF
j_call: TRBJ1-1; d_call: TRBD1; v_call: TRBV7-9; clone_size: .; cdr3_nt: TGTGCCAGCAGCGTACAGGGGGTTCGGGGCACTGAAGCTTTCTTT; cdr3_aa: CASSVQGVRGTEAFF
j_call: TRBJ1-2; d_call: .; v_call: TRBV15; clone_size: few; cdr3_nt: TGTGCCACCAGCAGAGATGCCCATCAGGCCAACTATGGCTACACCTTC; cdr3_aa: CATSRDAHQANYGYTF
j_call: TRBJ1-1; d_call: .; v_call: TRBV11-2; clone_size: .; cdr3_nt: TGTGCCAGCAGCTTTTCAGGGAACACTGAAGCTTTCTTT; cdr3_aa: CASSFSGNTEAFF
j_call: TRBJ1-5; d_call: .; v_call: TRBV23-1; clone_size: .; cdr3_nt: TGCGCCAGCAGTCACCCACCCGACAGCCTCAGAGGAAATCAGCCCCAGCATTTT; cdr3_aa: CASSHPPDSLRGNQPQHF
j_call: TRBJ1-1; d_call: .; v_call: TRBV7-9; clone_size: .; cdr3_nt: TGTGCCAGCAGCCACGGTACTAACACTGAAGCTTTCTTT; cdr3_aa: CASSHGTNTEAFF
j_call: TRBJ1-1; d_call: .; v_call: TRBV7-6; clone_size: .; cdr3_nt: TGTGCCAGCAGCTTAGCTACCGGGGATTGGACTGAAGCTTTCTTT; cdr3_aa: CASSLATGDWTEAFF
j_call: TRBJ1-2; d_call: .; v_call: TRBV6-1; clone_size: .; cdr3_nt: TGTGCCAGCAGGACCCTCACAGGGTCAGGCTACACCTTC; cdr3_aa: CASRTLTGSGYTF
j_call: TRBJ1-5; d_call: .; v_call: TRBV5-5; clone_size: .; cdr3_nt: TGTGCCAGCAGCTTGTCAAAGGAGAGCAATCAGCCCCAGCATTTT; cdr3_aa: CASSLSKESNQPQHF
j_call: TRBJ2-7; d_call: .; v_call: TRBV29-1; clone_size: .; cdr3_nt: TGCAGCGTTGAGGGCGGGATGCCCTACGAGCAGTACTTC; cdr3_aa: CSVEGGMPYEQYF
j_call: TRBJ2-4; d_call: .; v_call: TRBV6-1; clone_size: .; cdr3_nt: TGTGCCAGCAGTGACCCCCCCCGGAACATTCAGTACTTC; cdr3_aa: CASSDPPRNIQYF
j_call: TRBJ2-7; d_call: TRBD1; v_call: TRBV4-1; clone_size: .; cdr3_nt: TGCGCCAGCAGCCGAGACGGGACAGGGGGATACGAGCAGTACTTC; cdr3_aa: CASSRDGTGGYEQYF
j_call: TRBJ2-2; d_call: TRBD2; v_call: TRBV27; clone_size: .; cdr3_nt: TGTGCCAGCATCAAGGGTAGCGGGGACAACACCGGGGAGCTGTTTTTT; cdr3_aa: CASIKGSGDNTGELFF
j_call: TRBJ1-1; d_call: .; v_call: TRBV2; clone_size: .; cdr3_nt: TGTGCCAGCAGTGAAGGTTCGGGGACAGAAGCTTTCTTT; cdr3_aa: CASSEGSGTEAFF
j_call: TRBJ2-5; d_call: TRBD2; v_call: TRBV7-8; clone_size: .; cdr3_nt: TGTGCCAGCAGCTTAGGTTGGAGGGGACTAGCGAAAGAGACCCAGTACTTC; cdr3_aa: CASSLGWRGLAKETQYF
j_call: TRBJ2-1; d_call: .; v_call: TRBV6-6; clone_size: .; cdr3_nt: TGTGCCAGCAGAAGTAGCGGATCCTACAATGAGCAGTTCTTC; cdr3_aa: CASRSSGSYNEQFF
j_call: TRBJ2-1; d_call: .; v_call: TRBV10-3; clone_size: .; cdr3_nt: TGTGCCATCAGTGATCCGGAACAGGTTAACACCTACAATGAGCAGTTCTTC; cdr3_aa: CAISDPEQVNTYNEQFF
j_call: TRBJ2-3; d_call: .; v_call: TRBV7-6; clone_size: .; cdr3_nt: TGTGCCAGCAGCCTCACTGGTTCAGATACGCAGTATTTT; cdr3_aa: CASSLTGSDTQYF
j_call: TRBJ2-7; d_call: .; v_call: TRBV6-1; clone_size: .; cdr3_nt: TGTGCCAGCATCAACAGGGAGTACGAGCAGTACTTC; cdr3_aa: CASINREYEQYF
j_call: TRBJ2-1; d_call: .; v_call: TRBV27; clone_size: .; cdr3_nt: TGTGCCAGCAGTTTCGGGGTCGGAAACAATGAGCAGTTCTTC; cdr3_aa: CASSFGVGNNEQFF
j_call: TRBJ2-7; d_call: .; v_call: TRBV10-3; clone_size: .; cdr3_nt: TGTGCCACATGGGGAGCGGAACACTACGAGCAGTACTTC; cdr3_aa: CATWGAEHYEQYF
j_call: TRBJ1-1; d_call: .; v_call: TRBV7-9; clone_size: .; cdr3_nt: TGTGCCAGCAGCTACGGAATAATAATTCAGGGAAGGTCTGAAGCTTTCTTT; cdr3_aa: CASSYGIIIQGRSEAFF
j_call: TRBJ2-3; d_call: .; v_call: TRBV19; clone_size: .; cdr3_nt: TGTGCCAGTAGTATATGGCTTGCCGGGGGAATCGCAGATACGCAGTATTTT; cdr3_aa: CASSIWLAGGIADTQYF
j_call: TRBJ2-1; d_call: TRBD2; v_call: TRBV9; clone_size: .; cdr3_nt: TGTGCCAGCAGGGGGAGGGAGGTCGGTAATGAGCAGTTCTTC; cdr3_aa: CASRGREVGNEQFF
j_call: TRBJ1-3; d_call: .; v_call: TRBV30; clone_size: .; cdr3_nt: TGTGCCTTGGACAGACCCAGCTCTGGAAACACCATATATTTT; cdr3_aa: CALDRPSSGNTIYF
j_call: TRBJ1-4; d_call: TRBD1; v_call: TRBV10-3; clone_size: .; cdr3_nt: TGTGCCATCAGTGAGTTCCCGGGACAGGGGAATGAAAAACTGTTTTTT; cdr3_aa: CAISEFPGQGNEKLFF